The 3 T cell receptor beta chains below come from one sample, sequenced in a study of identical twins. TCRdb reprocessed the 5' RACE reads via MiXCR and lists one record per CDR3 protein. The repertoire consists of approximately 700,000 distinct CDR3 sequences, with 5.5% to 6.5% occurring once and the leading ten covering around 1.9%. Sequencing used naive T cells sorted from blood. The receptors were gathered from a man aged 18 to 29 in good health.

This chain links TRBV6-1 with TRBJ2-1; D remains ambiguous. The CDR3 runs 13 residues. V shed 6 bases and J shed 15 bases, with 21 bases lying between them. Per the germline V gene, CDR1 is MNHNS and CDR2 is SASEGT. The CDR3 protein is CASSPHPAGRSFF. The CDR3 DNA is TGTGCCAGCAGCCCCCACCCCGCAGGTCGTTCGTTCTTC.

There are many counts of this clonotype. The chain has TRBV5-1 and TRBJ2-1; D unclear. The V and J ends lost 5 bases and 0 bases respectively, with 15 bases between them. The CDR3 covers 16 residues. Per the germline V gene, CDR1 is SGHRS and CDR2 is YFSETQ. The CDR3 nucleotides read TGCGCCAGCAGTCCCCGTAGCATAAGCTCCTACAATGAGCAGTTCTTC. It is translated as CASSPRSISSYNEQFF.

This clonotype showed up many times. The chain joins TRBV6-2 or TRBV6-3 to TRBJ2-7; TRBD1 aligns across 10 bases. The CDR3 runs to 15 residues. Trimming at V came to 7 bases and at J to 3 bases, leaving 9 bases not matched to a gene. The germline gives CDR1 MNHEY, CDR2 SVGEGT. CDR3 coding DNA: TGTGCCAGCAACGCGGACAGGGGGTTTTTCTACGAGCAGTACTTC. Residues: CASNADRGFFYEQYF.